The rows below give T cell receptor beta chains drawn from one sample of a study of beta chain features in type 1 diabetes. Assay used: immunoSEQ multiplex PCR; TCRdb lists only in-frame clones, some missing. The sample shows around 200,000 clones, about 12% of them seen only once. The specimen sequenced was central memory CD4+ T cells from blood. The receptors derive from a woman between 18 and 29 years old in good health. The CDR3 runs from the conserved cysteine through the conserved F or W. D genes are given only for firm matches. The size of a clone is reported for some rows only, either as once, few or many, or as a class for expanded clones.

TRBJ2-1	TRBD2	TRBV20-1	few	CSALTSPEQFF	TGCAGTGCACTGACTAGCCCTGAGCAGTTCTTC
TRBJ1-2	.	TRBV11-2	few	CASSQGLYGYTF	TGTGCCAGCAGCCAGGGGCTCTATGGCTACACCTTC
TRBJ2-1	.	TRBV25-1	.	CASNFYNEQFF	TGTGCCAGCAACTTCTACAATGAGCAGTTCTTC
TRBJ2-7	TRBD2	TRBV11-3	.	CASSLARGRNSEQYF	TGTGCCAGCAGCTTAGCCCGCGGGAGAAACTCCGAGCAGTACTTC
TRBJ2-7	TRBD2	TRBV7-2	few	CASSLGGRSTAYEQYF	TGTGCCAGCAGCTTAGGCGGGAGGTCGACTGCCTACGAGCAGTACTTC
TRBJ2-7	.	TRBV27	few	CASSYVWPYEQYF	TGTGCCAGCAGTTACGTCTGGCCCTACGAGCAGTACTTC
TRBJ2-3	TRBD2	TRBV29-1	.	CSVSKSSGSTDTQYF	TGCAGCGTTTCTAAATCTAGCGGGAGCACAGATACGCAGTATTTT
TRBJ1-2	.	TRBV30	.	CAWSVRQDGYTF	TGTGCCTGGAGTGTACGGCAGGATGGCTACACCTTC
TRBJ1-1	.	TRBV9	few	CASSVVSSGGRGNTEAFF	TGTGCCAGCAGCGTAGTATCTTCCGGGGGACGAGGGAACACTGAAGCTTTCTTT
TRBJ2-3	.	TRBV19	few	CASSMAGSTDTQYF	TGTGCCAGTAGTATGGCGGGGAGCACAGATACGCAGTATTTT
TRBJ2-7	.	TRBV7-6	.	CASSLPGMVSMYEQYF	TGTGCCAGCAGCTTACCGGGGATGGTCTCCATGTACGAGCAGTACTTC
TRBJ2-3	.	TRBV5-4	.	CASSQEMLADTQYF	TGCGCCAGCAGCCAAGAGATGCTGGCAGATACGCAGTATTTT
TRBJ2-5	.	TRBV28	few	CASSLGGATLQETQYF	TGTGCCAGCAGTTTAGGAGGGGCTACCCTCCAAGAGACCCAGTACTTC
TRBJ2-1	.	TRBV5-5	.	CASSSPRGGSSYNEQFF	TGTGCCAGCAGCTCACCCAGGGGTGGGAGCTCCTACAATGAGCAGTTCTTC
TRBJ1-1	TRBD1	TRBV9	.	CASSPLRGQHTEAFF	TGTGCCAGCAGCCCCCTCAGGGGGCAACACACTGAAGCTTTCTTT
TRBJ1-4	.	TRBV28	few	CASSNRDGLFF	TGTGCCAGCAGCAACAGGGACGGACTGTTTTTT
TRBJ2-7	TRBD2	TRBV30	few	CAWRPRGVDYEQYF	TGTGCCTGGAGACCACGGGGGGTTGACTACGAGCAGTACTTC
TRBJ2-2	.	TRBV7-2	few	CASSYGVGELFF	TGTGCCAGCAGCTACGGGGTCGGGGAGCTGTTTTTT
TRBJ2-7	TRBD2	TRBV7-8	.	CASSPILAAEQYF	TGTGCCAGCAGCCCTATACTAGCGGCCGAGCAGTACTTC
TRBJ2-5	.	TRBV7-2	.	CASSLRIWTTGVETQYF	TGTGCCAGCAGCTTAAGGATATGGACTACGGGTGTCGAGACCCAGTACTTC
TRBJ1-2	TRBD1	TRBV27	few	CASSQTGFLDSYTF	TGTGCCAGCAGTCAGACAGGGTTCCTTGATAGCTACACCTTC
TRBJ1-1	TRBD1	TRBV29-1	.	CSVGRTGTNTEAFF	TGCAGCGTTGGAAGGACAGGAACGAACACTGAAGCTTTCTTT
TRBJ2-1	TRBD2	TRBV9	few	CASSVGGWNNEQFF	TGTGCCAGCAGCGTCGGGGGGTGGAACAATGAGCAGTTCTTC
TRBJ2-2	.	TRBV27	.	CASSTAADPGTGELFF	TGTGCCAGCAGTACCGCAGCGGACCCGGGCACCGGGGAGCTGTTTTTT
TRBJ1-5	.	TRBV27	few	CASRPPGQPQHF	TGTGCCAGCAGGCCCCCGGGTCAGCCCCAGCATTTT
TRBJ2-5	TRBD1	TRBV7-8	.	CASSPRDSQETQYF	TGTGCCAGCAGCCCCCGGGACAGCCAAGAGACCCAGTACTTC
TRBJ1-1	.	TRBV7-9	.	CASSSEGTEAFF	TGTGCCAGCAGCTCGGAGGGGACTGAAGCTTTCTTT
TRBJ1-2	.	TRBV5-6	.	CASSLGDRNYGYTF	TGTGCCAGCAGCTTAGGGGATCGTAACTATGGCTACACCTTC
TRBJ2-6	.	TRBV29-1	.	CSVDAPGANVLTF	TGCAGCGTTGACGCGCCGGGGGCCAACGTCCTGACTTTC
TRBJ2-1	TRBD1	TRBV10-3	.	CAISPGTAKNYNEQFF	TGTGCCATCAGTCCGGGGACAGCGAAAAATTACAATGAGCAGTTCTTC
TRBJ1-1	.	TRBV18	.	CASSPLSRQSTEAFF	TGTGCCAGCTCACCACTCTCCCGACAGTCGACTGAAGCTTTCTTT
TRBJ2-3	TRBD2	TRBV19	few	CASSLAGGRRDTQYF	TGTGCCAGTAGTCTAGCGGGAGGCCGGCGAGATACGCAGTATTTT
TRBJ2-1	.	TRBV7-9	.	CASSLRSAGRNEQFF	TGTGCCAGCAGCTTAAGATCGGCGGGACGCAATGAGCAGTTCTTC
TRBJ2-7	.	TRBV7-2	few	CASSSDRITYEQYF	TGTGCCAGCAGCTCCGACAGGATTACCTACGAGCAGTACTTC
TRBJ2-7	.	TRBV30	.	CAWSVGGYYEQYF	TGTGCCTGGAGTGTTGGAGGGTACTACGAGCAGTACTTC
TRBJ2-1	.	TRBV28	many	CASSQAPNSYNEQFF	TGTGCCAGCAGTCAAGCGCCAAACTCCTACAATGAGCAGTTCTTC
TRBJ2-7	TRBD1	TRBV5-1	few	CASSLGQGNYEQYF	TGCGCCAGCAGCTTGGGACAGGGGAACTACGAGCAGTACTTC
TRBJ2-5	.	TRBV30	.	CAWSPTRARETQYF	TGTGCCTGGAGTCCGACTAGAGCTAGGGAGACCCAGTACTTC
TRBJ2-3	.	TRBV11-2	few	CASSLPPRDTQYF	TGTGCCAGCAGTCTACCCCCCCGGGATACGCAGTATTTT
TRBJ2-3	.	TRBV4-3	few	CASSPGADTQYF	TGCGCCAGCAGCCCAGGGGCAGATACGCAGTATTTT